This entry describes one T cell receptor beta chain. Its matching antigen is unknown. This CDR3 spans 14 amino acids. Trimming shortened V by 3 bases and J by 0 bases, and 11 bases separated the two germline ends. Germline-derived CDR1 and CDR2 are SQVTM and ANQGSEA. These data are taken from a study of long-term antiretroviral therapy in people with HIV. The study, taken as a whole, reports: After ART, diversity increased yet remained lower than transplant donor controls. Therapy changes, viral resistance and ART adherence were not documented in the available data.

The assay, immunoSEQ v3.0, was run at survey level. Measured with immunoSEQ multiplex PCR; TCRdb has only the in-frame clones, and not every one. The sample holds about 22,000 clones, around 84% seen once. HIV-positive participants were all treated in the United States. Cryopreserved PBMC numbered 1-10 million per sample before DNA extraction. The receptor comes from a man younger than 30 with HIV. The gene calls are TRBV29-1 and TRBJ1-2, with D hard to call. The sample consisted of unsorted PBMCs, taken 0.1 years before starting antiretroviral therapy. CDR3: CSVEVDWANYGYTF. CDR3 coding DNA: TGCAGCGTTGAGGTGGATTGGGCTAACTATGGCTACACCTTC.